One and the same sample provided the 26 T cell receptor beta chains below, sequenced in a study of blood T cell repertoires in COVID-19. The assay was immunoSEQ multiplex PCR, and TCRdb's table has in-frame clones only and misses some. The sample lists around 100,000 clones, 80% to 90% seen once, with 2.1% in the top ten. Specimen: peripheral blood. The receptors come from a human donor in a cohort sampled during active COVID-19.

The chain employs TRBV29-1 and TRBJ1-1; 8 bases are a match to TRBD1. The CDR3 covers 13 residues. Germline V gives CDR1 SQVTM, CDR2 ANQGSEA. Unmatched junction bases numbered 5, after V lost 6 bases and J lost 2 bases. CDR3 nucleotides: TGCAGCGTCCGGACAGGGAGTAACACTGAAGCTTTCTTT. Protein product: CSVRTGSNTEAFF.

This CDR3 reads CAIPTGTAYNEQFF. The CDR3 DNA reads TGTGCCATCCCGACCGGGACAGCCTACAATGAGCAGTTCTTC. The V and J genes are TRBV2 and TRBJ2-1; 7 positions agree with TRBD1. Trimming removed 10 bases from V and 2 bases from J; junction bases left unmatched: 8. The germline V gene encodes CDR1 SNHLY and CDR2 FYNNEI. The CDR3 is made up of 14 amino acids.

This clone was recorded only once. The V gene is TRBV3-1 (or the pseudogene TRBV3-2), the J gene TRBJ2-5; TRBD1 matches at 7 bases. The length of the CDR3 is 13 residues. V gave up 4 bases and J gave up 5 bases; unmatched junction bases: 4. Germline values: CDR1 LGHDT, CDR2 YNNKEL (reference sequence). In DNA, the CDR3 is TGTGCCAGCAGCCTACAGGGGCGGGAGACCCAGTACTTC. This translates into CASSLQGRETQYF.

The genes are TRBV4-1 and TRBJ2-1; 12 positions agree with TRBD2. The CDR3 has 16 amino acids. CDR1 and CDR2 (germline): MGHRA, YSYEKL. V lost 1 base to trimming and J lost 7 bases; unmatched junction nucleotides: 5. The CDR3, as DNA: TGCGCCAGCAGCCAAGTTTGGACTAGCGGGGAAAATGAGCAGTTCTTC. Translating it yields CASSQVWTSGENEQFF.

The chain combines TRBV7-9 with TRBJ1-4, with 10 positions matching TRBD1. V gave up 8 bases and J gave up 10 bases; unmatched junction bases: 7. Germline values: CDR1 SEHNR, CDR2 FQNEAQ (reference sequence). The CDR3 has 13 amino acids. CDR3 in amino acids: CASADRGQRKLFF. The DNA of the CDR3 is TGTGCCAGCGCTGACAGGGGGCAAAGAAAACTGTTTTTT.

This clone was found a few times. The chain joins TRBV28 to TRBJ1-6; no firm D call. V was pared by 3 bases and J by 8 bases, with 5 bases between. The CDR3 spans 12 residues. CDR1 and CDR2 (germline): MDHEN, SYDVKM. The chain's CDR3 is CASSFADSPLHF. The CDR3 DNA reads TGTGCCAGCAGTTTTGCGGATTCACCCCTCCACTTT.

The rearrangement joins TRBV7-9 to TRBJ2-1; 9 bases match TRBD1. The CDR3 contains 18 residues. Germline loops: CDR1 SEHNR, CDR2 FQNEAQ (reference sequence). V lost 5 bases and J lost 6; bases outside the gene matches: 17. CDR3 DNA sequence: TGTGCCAGCAGCCGACGTAGGACCGACAGGGGGATCACCAATGAGCAGTTCTTC. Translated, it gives CASSRRRTDRGITNEQFF.

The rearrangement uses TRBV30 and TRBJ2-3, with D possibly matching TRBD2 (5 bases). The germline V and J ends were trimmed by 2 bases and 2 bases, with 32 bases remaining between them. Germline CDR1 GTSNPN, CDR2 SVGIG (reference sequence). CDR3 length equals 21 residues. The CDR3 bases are TGTGCCTGGAGTTTCCAAGACGGCGTTGGTCAGCGGAGTTTCAACACAGATACGCAGTATTTT. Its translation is CAWSFQDGVGQRSFNTDTQYF.

CDR3 nucleotides: TGTGCCAGCAGCCCTATCGGGGGGGGAAGGGGCACAGATACGCAGTATTTT. Protein: CASSPIGGGRGTDTQYF. The chain recombines TRBV5-6 with TRBJ2-3; 8 nucleotides match TRBD2. Germline-derived CDR1 and CDR2 are SGHDT and YYEEEE. This CDR3 is 17 amino acids long. J was trimmed by 1 base and V by 4 bases; bases with no gene match: 11.

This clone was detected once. In nucleotides, the CDR3 is TGTGCCAGCAGTTACATTAGCGGGGACACCGGGGAGCTGTTTTTT. Protein product: CASSYISGDTGELFF. This chain uses TRBV6-2 or TRBV6-3 with TRBJ2-2; 8 bases agree with TRBD2. Germline V lookup: CDR1 MNHEY, CDR2 SVGEGT. Trimming took 2 bases from V and 3 from J; bases not matched to a gene: 2. The length of the CDR3 is 15 residues.

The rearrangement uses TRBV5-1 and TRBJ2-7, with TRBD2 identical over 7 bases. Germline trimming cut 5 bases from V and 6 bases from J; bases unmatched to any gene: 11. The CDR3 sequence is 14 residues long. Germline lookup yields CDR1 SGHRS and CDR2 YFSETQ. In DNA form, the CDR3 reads TGCGCCAGCAGGGGAAATGGGGCGGGAGCCGAGCAGTACTTC. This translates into CASRGNGAGAEQYF.

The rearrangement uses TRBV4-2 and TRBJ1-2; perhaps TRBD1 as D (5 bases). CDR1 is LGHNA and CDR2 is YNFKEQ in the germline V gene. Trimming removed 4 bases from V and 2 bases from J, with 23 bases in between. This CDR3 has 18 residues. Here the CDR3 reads CASSPKLSWDSPNYGYTF. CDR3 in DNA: TGTGCCAGCAGCCCCAAGTTAAGTTGGGACTCACCAAACTATGGCTACACCTTC.

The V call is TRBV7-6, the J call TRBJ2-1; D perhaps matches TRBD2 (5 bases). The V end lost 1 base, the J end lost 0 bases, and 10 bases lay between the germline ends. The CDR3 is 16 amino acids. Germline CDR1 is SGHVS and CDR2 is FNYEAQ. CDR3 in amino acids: CASSLGNGISYNEQFF. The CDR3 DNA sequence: TGTGCCAGCAGCTTAGGGAACGGGATCTCCTACAATGAGCAGTTCTTC.

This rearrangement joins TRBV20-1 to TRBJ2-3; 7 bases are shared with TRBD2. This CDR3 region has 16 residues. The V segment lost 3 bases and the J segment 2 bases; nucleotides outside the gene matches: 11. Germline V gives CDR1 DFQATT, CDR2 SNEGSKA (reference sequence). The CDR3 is CSASALLLAVTDTQYF. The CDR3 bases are TGCAGTGCTAGTGCCCTCCTTCTAGCGGTCACAGATACGCAGTATTTT.

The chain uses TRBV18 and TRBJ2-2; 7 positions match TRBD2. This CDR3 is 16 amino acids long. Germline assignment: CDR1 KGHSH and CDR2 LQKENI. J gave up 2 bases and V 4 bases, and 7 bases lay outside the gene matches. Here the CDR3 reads CASSHSGPLNTGELFF. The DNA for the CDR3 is TGTGCCAGCTCACATAGCGGGCCACTTAACACCGGGGAGCTGTTTTTT. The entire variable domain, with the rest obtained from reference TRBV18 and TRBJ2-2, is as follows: NAGVMQNPRHLVRRRGQEARLRCSPMKGHSHVYWYRQLPEEGLKFMVYLQKENIIDESGMPKERFSAEFPKEGPSILRIQQVVRGDSAAYFCASSHSGPLNTGELFFGEGSRLTVL.

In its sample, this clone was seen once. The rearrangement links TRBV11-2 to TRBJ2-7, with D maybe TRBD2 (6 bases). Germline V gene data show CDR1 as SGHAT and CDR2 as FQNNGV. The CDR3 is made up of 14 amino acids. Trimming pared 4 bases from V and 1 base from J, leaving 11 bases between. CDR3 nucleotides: TGTGCCAGCAGCTCCCGGAGGGCATCCTACGAGCAGTACTTC. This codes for CASSSRRASYEQYF.

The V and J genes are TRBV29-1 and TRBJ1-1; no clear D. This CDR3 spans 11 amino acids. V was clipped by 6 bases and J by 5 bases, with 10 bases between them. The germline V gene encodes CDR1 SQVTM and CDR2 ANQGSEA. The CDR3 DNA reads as TGCAGCGTGAAACCGGGTACTGAAGCTTTCTTT. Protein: CSVKPGTEAFF.

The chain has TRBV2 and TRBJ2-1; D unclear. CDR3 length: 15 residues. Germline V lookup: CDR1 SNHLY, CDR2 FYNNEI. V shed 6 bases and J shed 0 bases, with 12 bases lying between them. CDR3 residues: CASRVISGSYNEQFF. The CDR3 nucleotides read TGTGCCAGCAGAGTCATCTCGGGCTCCTACAATGAGCAGTTCTTC.

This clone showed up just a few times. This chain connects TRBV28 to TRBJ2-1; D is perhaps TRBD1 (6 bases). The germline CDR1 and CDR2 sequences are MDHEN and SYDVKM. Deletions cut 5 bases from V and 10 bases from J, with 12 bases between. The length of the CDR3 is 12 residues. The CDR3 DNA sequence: TGTGCCAGCAGTCAGGGGTCCCTGGAGCAGTTCTTC. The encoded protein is CASSQGSLEQFF.

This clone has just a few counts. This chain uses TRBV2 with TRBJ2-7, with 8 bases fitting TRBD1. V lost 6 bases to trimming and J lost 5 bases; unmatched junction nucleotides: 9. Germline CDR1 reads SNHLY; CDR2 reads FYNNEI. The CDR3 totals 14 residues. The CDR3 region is CASRAGQGAHEQYF. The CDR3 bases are TGTGCCAGCAGGGCCGGACAGGGTGCCCACGAGCAGTACTTC.

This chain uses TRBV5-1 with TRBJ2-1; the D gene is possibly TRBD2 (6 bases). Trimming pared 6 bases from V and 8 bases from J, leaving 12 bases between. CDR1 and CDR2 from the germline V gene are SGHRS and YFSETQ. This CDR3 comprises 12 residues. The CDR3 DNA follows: TGCGCCAGCACCCCCCCGGGGGATGAGCAGTTCTTC. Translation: CASTPPGDEQFF.

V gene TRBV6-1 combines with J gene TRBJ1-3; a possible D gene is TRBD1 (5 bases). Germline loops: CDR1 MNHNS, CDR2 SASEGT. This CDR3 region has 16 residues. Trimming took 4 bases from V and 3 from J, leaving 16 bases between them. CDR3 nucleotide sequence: TGTGCCAGCAGTGGGCGGATGGAGACAGATGGAAACACCATATATTTT. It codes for CASSGRMETDGNTIYF.

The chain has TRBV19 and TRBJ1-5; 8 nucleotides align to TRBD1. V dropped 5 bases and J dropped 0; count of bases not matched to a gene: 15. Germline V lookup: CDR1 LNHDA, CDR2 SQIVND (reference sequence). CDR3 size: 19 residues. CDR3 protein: CASSSFPTGVDLSNQPQHF. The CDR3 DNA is TGTGCCAGTAGTTCCTTCCCGACAGGGGTCGATCTTAGCAATCAGCCCCAGCATTTT.

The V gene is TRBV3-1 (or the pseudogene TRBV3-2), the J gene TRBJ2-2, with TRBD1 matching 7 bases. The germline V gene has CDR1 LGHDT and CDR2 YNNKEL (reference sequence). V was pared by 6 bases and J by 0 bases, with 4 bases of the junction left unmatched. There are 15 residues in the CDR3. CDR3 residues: CASRPTGTNTGELFF. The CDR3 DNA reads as TGTGCCAGCAGGCCGACAGGGACGAACACCGGGGAGCTGTTTTTT.

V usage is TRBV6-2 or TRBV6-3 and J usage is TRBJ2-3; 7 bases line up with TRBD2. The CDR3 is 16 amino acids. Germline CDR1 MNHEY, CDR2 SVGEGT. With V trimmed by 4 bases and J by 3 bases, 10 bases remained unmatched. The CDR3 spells CASSSGTTSRTDTQYF. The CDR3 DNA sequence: TGTGCCAGCAGTTCGGGGACTACCTCACGGACAGATACGCAGTATTTT.

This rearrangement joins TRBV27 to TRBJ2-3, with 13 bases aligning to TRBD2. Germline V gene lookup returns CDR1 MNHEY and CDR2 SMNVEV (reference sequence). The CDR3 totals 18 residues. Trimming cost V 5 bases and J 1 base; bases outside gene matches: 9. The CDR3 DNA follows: TGTGCCAGCAGTCAAACTAGCGGGAGGGCCGGGGGCACAGATACGCAGTATTTT. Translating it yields CASSQTSGRAGGTDTQYF.